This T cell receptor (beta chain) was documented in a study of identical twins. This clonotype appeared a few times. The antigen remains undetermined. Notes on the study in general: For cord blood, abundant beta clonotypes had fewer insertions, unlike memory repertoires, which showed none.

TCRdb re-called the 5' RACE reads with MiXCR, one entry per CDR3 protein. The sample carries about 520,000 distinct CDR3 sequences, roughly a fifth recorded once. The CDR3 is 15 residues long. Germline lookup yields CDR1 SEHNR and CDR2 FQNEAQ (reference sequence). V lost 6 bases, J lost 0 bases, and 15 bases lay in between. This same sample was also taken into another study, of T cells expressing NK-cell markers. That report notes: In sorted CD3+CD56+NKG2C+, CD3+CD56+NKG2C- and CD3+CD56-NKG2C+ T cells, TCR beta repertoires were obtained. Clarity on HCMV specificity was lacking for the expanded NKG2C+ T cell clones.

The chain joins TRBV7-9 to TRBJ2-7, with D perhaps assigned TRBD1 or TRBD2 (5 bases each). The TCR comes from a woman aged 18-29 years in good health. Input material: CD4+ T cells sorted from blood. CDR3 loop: CASSPGALSSYEQYF. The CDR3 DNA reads TGTGCCAGCAGTCCCGGGGCCCTGAGCTCCTACGAGCAGTACTTC.